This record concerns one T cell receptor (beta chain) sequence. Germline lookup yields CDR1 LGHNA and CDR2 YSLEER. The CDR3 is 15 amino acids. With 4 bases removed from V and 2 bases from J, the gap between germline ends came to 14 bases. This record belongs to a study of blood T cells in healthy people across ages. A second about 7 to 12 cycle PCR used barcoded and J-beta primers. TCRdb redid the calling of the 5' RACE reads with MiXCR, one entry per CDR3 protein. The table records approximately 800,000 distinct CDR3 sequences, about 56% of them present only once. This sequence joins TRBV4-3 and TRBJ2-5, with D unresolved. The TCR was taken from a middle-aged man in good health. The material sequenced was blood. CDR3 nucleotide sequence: TGCGCCAGCAGCCCAAACACGGCAGCACAAGAGACCCAGTACTTC. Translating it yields CASSPNTAAQETQYF.